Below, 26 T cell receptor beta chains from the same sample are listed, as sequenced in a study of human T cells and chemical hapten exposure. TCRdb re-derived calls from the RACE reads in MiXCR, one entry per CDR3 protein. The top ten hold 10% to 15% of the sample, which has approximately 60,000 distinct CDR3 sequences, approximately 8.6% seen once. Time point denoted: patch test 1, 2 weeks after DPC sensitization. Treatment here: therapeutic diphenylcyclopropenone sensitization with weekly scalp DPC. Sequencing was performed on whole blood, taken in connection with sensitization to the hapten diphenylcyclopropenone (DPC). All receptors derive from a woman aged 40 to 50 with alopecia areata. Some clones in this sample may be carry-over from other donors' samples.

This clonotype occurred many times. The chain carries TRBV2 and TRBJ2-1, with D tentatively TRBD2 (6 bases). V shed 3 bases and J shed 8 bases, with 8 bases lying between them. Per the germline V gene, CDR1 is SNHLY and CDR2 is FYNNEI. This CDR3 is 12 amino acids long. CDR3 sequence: CASSEGTYEQFF. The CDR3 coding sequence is TGTGCCAGCAGTGAGGGGACTTATGAGCAGTTCTTC.

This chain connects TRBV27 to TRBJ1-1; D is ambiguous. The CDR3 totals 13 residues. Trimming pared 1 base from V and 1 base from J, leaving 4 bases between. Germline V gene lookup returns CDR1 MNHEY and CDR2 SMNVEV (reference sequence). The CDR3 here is CASSLFRNTEAFF. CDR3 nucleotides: TGTGCCAGCAGTTTATTTCGGAACACTGAAGCTTTCTTT.

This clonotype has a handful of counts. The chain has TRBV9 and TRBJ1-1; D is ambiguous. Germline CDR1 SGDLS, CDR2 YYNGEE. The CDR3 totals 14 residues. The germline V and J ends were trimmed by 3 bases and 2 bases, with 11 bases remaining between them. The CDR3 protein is CASSGNVGNTEAFF. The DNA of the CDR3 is TGTGCCAGCAGCGGGAACGTGGGAAACACTGAAGCTTTCTTT.

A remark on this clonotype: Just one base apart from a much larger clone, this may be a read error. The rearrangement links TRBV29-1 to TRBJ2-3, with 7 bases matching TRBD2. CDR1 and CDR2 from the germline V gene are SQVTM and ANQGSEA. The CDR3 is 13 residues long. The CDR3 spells CGVAGQRGDTQYF. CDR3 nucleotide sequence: TGCGGCGTTGCGGGCCAGCGGGGAGATACGCAGTATTTT.

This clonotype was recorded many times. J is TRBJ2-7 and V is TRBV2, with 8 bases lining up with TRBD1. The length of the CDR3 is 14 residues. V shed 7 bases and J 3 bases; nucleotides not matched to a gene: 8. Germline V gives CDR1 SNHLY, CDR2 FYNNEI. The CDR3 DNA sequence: TGTGCCAGCATGCACCCAGGGGGCATCTACGAGCAGTACTTC. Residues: CASMHPGGIYEQYF.

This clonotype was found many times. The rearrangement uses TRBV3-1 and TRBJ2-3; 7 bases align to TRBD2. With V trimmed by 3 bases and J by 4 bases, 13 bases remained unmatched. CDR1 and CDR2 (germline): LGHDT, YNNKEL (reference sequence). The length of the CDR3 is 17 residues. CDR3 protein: CASSQRGGAGRPDTQYF. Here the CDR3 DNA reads TGTGCCAGCAGCCAGCGGGGAGGAGCGGGGAGACCAGATACGCAGTATTTT.

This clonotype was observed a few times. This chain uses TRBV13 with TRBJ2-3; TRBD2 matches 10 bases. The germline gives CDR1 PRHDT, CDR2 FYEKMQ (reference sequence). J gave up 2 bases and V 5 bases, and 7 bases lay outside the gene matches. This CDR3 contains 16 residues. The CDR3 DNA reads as TGTGCCAGCAGCCCGGCACTAGCGGGGATCACAGATACGCAGTATTTT. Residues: CASSPALAGITDTQYF. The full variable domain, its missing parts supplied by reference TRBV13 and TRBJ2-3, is AAGVIQSPRHLIKEKRETATLKCYPIPRHDTVYWYQQGPGQDPQFLISFYEKMQSDKGSIPDRFSAQQFSDYHSELNMSSLELGDSALYFCASSPALAGITDTQYFGPGTRLTVL.

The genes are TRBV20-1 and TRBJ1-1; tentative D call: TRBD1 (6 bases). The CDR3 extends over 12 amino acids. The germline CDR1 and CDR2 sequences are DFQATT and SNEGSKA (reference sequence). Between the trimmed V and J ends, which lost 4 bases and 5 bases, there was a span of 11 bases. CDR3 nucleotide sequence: TGCAGTGCTATCATACAGGGTACTGAAGCTTTCTTT. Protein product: CSAIIQGTEAFF.

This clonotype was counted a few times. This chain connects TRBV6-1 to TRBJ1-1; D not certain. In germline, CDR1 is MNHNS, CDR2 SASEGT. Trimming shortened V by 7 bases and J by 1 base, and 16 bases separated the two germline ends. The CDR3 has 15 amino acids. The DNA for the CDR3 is TGTGCCAGCATATTGGCCCCACAACCGAACACTGAAGCTTTCTTT. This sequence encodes CASILAPQPNTEAFF.

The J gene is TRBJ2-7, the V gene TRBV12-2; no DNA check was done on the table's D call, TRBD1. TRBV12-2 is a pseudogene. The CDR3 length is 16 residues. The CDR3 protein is CASRLPGQEFSHEQYF. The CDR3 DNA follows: TGTGCAAGTCGCTTGCCGGGTCAGGAGTTTTCCCACGAGCAGTACTTC.

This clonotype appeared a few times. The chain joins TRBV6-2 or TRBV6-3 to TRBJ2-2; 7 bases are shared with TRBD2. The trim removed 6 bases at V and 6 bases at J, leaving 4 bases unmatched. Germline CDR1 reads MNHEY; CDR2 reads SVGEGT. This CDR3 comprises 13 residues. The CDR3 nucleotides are TGTGCCAGCAGGCTAGCGGTCCCCGGGGAGCTGTTTTTT. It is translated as CASRLAVPGELFF.

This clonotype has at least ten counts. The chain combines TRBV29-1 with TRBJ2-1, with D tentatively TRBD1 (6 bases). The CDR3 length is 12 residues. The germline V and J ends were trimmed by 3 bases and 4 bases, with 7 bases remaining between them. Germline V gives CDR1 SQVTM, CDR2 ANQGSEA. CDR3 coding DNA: TGCAGCGTTGACAGGGGTTACAATGAGCAGTTCTTC. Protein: CSVDRGYNEQFF.

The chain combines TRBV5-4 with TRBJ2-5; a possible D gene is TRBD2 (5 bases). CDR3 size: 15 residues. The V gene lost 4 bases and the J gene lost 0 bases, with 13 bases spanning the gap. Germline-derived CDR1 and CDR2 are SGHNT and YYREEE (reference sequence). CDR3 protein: CASSVDSRYQETQYF. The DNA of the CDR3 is TGTGCCAGCAGCGTGGACTCACGGTACCAAGAGACCCAGTACTTC.

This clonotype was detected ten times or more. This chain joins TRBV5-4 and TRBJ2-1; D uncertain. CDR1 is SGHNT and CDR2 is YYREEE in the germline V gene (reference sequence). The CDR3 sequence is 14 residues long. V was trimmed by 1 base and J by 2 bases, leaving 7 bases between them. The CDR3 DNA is TGTGCCAGCAGCTTGTTGTCAGCCTACAATGAGCAGTTCTTC. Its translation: CASSLLSAYNEQFF.

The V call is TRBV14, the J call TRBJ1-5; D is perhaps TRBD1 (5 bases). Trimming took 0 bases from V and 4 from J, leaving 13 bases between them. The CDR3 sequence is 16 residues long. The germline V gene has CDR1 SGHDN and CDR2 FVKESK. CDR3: CASSQEGSGGNQPQHF. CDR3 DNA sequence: TGTGCCAGCAGCCAAGAAGGGTCGGGGGGTAATCAGCCCCAGCATTTT.

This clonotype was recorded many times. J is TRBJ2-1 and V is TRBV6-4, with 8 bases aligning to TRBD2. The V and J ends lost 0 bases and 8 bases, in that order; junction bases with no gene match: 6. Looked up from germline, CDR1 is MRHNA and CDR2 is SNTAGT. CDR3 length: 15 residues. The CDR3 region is CASSDSSGGGDEQFF. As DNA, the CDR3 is TGTGCCAGCAGTGACTCGAGCGGGGGCGGCGATGAGCAGTTCTTC.

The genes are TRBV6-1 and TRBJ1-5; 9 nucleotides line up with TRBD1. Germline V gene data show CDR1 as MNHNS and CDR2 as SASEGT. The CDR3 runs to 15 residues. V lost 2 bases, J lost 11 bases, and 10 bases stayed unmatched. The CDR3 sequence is CASSELGDRGFAQHF. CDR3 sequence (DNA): TGTGCCAGCAGTGAACTGGGAGACAGGGGGTTTGCCCAGCATTTT.

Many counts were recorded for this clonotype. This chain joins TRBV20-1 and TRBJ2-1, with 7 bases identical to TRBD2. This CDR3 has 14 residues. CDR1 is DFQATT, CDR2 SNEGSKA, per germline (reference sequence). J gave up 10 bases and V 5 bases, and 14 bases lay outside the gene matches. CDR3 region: CSASSGSLLGEQFF. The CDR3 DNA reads TGCAGTGCTTCTAGCGGTTCCCTTCTCGGCGAGCAGTTCTTC.

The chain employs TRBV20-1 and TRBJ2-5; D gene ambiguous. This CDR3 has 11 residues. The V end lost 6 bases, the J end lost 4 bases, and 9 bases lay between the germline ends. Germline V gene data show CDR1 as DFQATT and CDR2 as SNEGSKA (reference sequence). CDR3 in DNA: TGCAGTGCCCCTGCACGAGAGACCCAGTACTTC. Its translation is CSAPARETQYF.

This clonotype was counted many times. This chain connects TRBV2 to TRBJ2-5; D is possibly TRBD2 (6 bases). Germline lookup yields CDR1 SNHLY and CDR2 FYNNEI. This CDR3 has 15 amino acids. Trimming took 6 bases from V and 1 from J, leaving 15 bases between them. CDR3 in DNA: TGTGCCAGCAGAAAACAAGGGACTGCCCAAGAGACCCAGTACTTC. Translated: CASRKQGTAQETQYF.

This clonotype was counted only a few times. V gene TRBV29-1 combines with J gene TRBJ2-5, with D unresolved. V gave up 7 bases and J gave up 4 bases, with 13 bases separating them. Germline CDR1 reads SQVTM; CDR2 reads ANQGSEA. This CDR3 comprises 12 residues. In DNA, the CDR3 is TGCAGCGAACATCCCGGCGGAGAGACCCAGTACTTC. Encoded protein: CSEHPGGETQYF.

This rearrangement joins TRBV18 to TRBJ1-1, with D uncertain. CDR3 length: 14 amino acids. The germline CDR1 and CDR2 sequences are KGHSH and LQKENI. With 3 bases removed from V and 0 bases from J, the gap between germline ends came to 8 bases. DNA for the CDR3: TGTGCCAGCTCACCTGCCGTCATGAACACTGAAGCTTTCTTT. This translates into CASSPAVMNTEAFF.

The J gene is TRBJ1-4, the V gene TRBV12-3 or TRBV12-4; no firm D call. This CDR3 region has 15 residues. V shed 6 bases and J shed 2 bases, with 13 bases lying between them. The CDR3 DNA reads TGTGCCAGCAGCCTAACAGCAACCACTAATGAAAAACTGTTTTTT. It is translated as CASSLTATTNEKLFF.

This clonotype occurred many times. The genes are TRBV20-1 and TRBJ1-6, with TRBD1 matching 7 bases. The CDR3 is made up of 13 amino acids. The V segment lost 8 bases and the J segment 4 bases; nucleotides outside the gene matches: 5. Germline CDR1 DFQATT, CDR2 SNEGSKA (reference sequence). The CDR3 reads CSLRDRYNSPLHF. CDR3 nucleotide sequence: TGCAGTTTAAGGGACAGATATAATTCACCCCTCCACTTT.

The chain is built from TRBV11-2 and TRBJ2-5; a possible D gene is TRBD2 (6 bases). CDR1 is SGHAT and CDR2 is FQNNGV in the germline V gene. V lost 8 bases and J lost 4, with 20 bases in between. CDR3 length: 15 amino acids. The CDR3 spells CASGEGLLPGETQYF. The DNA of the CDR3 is TGTGCCAGCGGCGAGGGACTCCTCCCGGGAGAGACCCAGTACTTC. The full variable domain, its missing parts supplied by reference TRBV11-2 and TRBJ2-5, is EAGVAQSPRYKIIEKRQSVAFWCNPISGHATLYWYQQILGQGPKLLIQFQNNGVVDDSQLPKDRFSAERLKGVDSTLKIQPAKLEDSAVYLCASGEGLLPGETQYFGPGTRLLVL.

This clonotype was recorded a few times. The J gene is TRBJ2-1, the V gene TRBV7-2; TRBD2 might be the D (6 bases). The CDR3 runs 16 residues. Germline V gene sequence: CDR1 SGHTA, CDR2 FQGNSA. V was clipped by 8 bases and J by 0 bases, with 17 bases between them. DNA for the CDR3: TGTGCCAGCCGTTTCGCCGGGGGTCCCTCCTACAATGAGCAGTTCTTC. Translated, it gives CASRFAGGPSYNEQFF. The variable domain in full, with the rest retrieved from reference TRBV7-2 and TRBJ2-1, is GAGVSQSPSNKVTEKGKDVELRCDPISGHTALYWYRQSLGQGLEFLIYFQGNSAPDKSGLPSDRFSAERTGGSVSTLTIQRTQQEDSAVYLCASRFAGGPSYNEQFFGPGTRLTVL.